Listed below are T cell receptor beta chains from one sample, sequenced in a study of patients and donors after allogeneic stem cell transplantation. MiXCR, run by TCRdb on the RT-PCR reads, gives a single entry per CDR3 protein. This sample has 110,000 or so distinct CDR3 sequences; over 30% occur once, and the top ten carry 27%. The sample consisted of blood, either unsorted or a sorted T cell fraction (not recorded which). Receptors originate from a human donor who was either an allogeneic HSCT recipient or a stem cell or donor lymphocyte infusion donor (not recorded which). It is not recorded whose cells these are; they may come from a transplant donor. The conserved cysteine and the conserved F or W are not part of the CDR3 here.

CDR3aa: SVPLAGAYNEQF
j_gene: TRBJ2-1
v_gene: TRBV29-1

CDR3aa: SARENYEQY
j_gene: TRBJ2-7
v_gene: TRBV20-1

CDR3aa: ASSLLTGWKNQPQH
j_gene: TRBJ1-5
v_gene: TRBV28

CDR3aa: ASSWDSSGSDRH
j_gene: TRBJ2-5
v_gene: TRBV5-6

CDR3aa: ASSLGQGPNTEAF
j_gene: TRBJ1-1
v_gene: TRBV7-6

CDR3aa: ASSRTGGSNQPQH
j_gene: TRBJ1-5
v_gene: TRBV12-3/TRBV12-4

CDR3aa: ASTDRVGTQY
j_gene: TRBJ2-5
v_gene: TRBV19

CDR3aa: ASSGQFPNSPLH
j_gene: TRBJ1-6
v_gene: TRBV25-1

CDR3aa: ASSPRGFGSEAF
j_gene: TRBJ1-1
v_gene: TRBV18

CDR3aa: ASSLRTRMNTEAF
j_gene: TRBJ1-1
v_gene: TRBV12-3/TRBV12-4

CDR3aa: SARDSRHYEQY
j_gene: TRBJ2-7
v_gene: TRBV20-1

CDR3aa: ASSPNVGSYNEQF
j_gene: TRBJ2-1
v_gene: TRBV7-3

CDR3aa: ATSRDALGAGDTGELF
j_gene: TRBJ2-2
v_gene: TRBV15

CDR3aa: ASRRTSSYNEQF
j_gene: TRBJ2-1
v_gene: TRBV27

CDR3aa: ASSLQTGVSYGYT
j_gene: TRBJ1-2
v_gene: TRBV7-2

CDR3aa: ASRGQHVMNTEAF
j_gene: TRBJ1-1
v_gene: TRBV5-6